These 20 T cell receptor beta chains were all obtained from the same sample, sequenced in a study of chronic HIV infection and antiretroviral therapy. MiXCR was run by TCRdb on the 5' RACE reads, yielding one entry per CDR3 protein. Among 40,000 to 50,000 distinct CDR3 sequences listed, 19% were seen once. Sequenced material: peripheral blood. The receptors were sampled from an adult who had HIV and had not received antiretroviral therapy, or was an uninfected healthy control (not recorded which).

This clonotype showed up just a few times. This chain uses TRBV20-1 with TRBJ2-7; 7 bases map to TRBD2. The CDR3 runs 14 residues. Germline CDR1 and CDR2: DFQATT and SNEGSKA (reference sequence). The trim removed 6 bases at V and 0 bases at J, leaving 8 bases unmatched. The CDR3 reads CSAPAASGSYEQYF. The CDR3 coding sequence is TGCAGTGCCCCCGCGGCTAGCGGCTCCTACGAGCAGTACTTC.

This clonotype has more than one count but fewer than ten. V is TRBV10-1 and J is TRBJ2-1; D not certain. The V and J ends lost 2 bases and 7 bases respectively, with 12 bases between them. In germline, CDR1 is WNHNN, CDR2 SYGVQD (reference sequence). This CDR3 is built from 14 residues. Here the CDR3 DNA reads TGCGCCAGCAGTGAGGGCTTCCTCCCTAATGAGCAGTTCTTC. This encodes CASSEGFLPNEQFF.

This rearrangement joins TRBV7-2 to TRBJ2-7; 8 nucleotides align to TRBD2. The CDR3 consists of 15 residues. The germline CDR1 and CDR2 sequences are SGHTA and FQGNSA. With V trimmed by 1 base and J by 2 bases, 4 bases remained unmatched. The CDR3 nucleotides are TGTGCCAGCAGCTTAGGGATAGCGGGGACCTACGAGCAGTACTTC. Encoded protein: CASSLGIAGTYEQYF.

A few counts support this clonotype. This chain connects TRBV29-1 to TRBJ2-7, with 12 bases lining up with TRBD1. Looked up from germline, CDR1 is SQVTM and CDR2 is ANQGSEA. V trimming: 6 bases; J trimming: 4 bases; junction bases outside the gene matches: 7. CDR3 length: 14 residues. This CDR3 is CSVEGQGALYEQYF. In nucleotides, the CDR3 is TGCAGCGTGGAGGGACAGGGGGCATTATACGAGCAGTACTTC.

A few counts support this clonotype. V and J are TRBV4-2 and TRBJ2-5; D is ambiguous. Trimming took 1 base from V and 3 from J, leaving 9 bases between them. In germline, CDR1 is LGHNA, CDR2 YNFKEQ. The CDR3 is 14 amino acids. CDR3 region: CASSQGTRKETQYF. DNA of the CDR3: TGTGCCAGCAGCCAAGGTACCCGGAAAGAGACCCAGTACTTC.

This chain uses TRBV28 with TRBJ2-5; D gene ambiguous. From germline, CDR1 is MDHEN and CDR2 SYDVKM. The CDR3 has 12 residues. The V and J ends lost 5 bases and 4 bases respectively, with 8 bases between them. The CDR3 nucleotides are TGTGCCAGCAGTCACTCCCCAGAGACCCAGTACTTC. Protein: CASSHSPETQYF.

V is TRBV7-3 and J is TRBJ2-1; no firm D call. V gave up 2 bases and J gave up 2 bases, with 31 bases separating them. The CDR3 runs to 22 residues. CDR1 is SGHTA and CDR2 is FQGTGA in the germline V gene. The DNA of the CDR3 is TGTGCCAGCAGCTTATTGCCTTTTGGACGAAAAAAAGAAGGGATTCCCTACAATGAGCAGTTCTTC. It specifies CASSLLPFGRKKEGIPYNEQFF.

The chain uses TRBV28 and TRBJ1-5, with 12 bases fitting TRBD1. The CDR3 loop spans 17 amino acids. The junction had 5 bases not matched to a gene; V was cut back by 4 bases and J by 1 base. The germline V gene encodes CDR1 MDHEN and CDR2 SYDVKM. The DNA of the CDR3 is TGTGCCAGCAGTTGGGGACAGGGGGCATCGAGCAATCAGCCCCAGCATTTT. Amino acids: CASSWGQGASSNQPQHF. Full variable domain (rest looked up from reference TRBV28 and TRBJ1-5): DVKVTQSSRYLVKRTGEKVFLECVQDMDHENMFWYRQDPGLGLRLIYFSYDVKMKEKGDIPEGYSVSREKKERFSLILESASTNQTSMYLCASSWGQGASSNQPQHFGDGTRLSIL.

The gene calls are TRBV14 and TRBJ2-1; possibly TRBD1 or TRBD2 for D (5 bases each). The CDR3 sequence is 13 residues long. Germline V gene data show CDR1 as SGHDN and CDR2 as FVKESK. V was pared by 3 bases and J by 9 bases, with 12 bases between. CDR3 region: CASSQDLGGEQFF. CDR3 DNA sequence: TGTGCCAGCAGCCAGGACCTTGGGGGTGAGCAGTTCTTC.

The sample holds a few counts of this clonotype. V and J are TRBV29-1 and TRBJ2-3, with 13 bases identical to TRBD2. CDR1 and CDR2 (germline): SQVTM, ANQGSEA. The CDR3 consists of 14 residues. The J segment lost 6 bases and the V segment lost 7 bases, leaving 7 bases of the junction unmatched. CDR3 in amino acids: CSAGLAGVSDTQYF. Written as DNA, the CDR3 is TGCAGCGCCGGACTAGCGGGAGTTTCTGATACGCAGTATTTT.

This clonotype was seen a handful of times. The rearrangement joins TRBV10-3 to TRBJ1-4; 9 positions match TRBD1. The V and J ends lost 0 bases and 7 bases, in that order; junction bases with no gene match: 6. The CDR3 runs to 16 residues. CDR1 is ENHRY, CDR2 SYGVKD, per germline. The CDR3 nucleotides are TGTGCCATCAGTGAGTCAGGGACAGGGAACGGTGAAAAACTGTTTTTT. This gives the protein CAISESGTGNGEKLFF.

In its sample, this clonotype was seen a few times. This sequence joins TRBV3-1 and TRBJ2-7; the match to TRBD2 covers 9 bases. The CDR3 has 15 amino acids. Germline assignment: CDR1 LGHDT and CDR2 YNNKEL (reference sequence). V was clipped by 5 bases and J by 3 bases; unmatched bases: 8. CDR3 sequence: CASSTREAGGYEQYF. DNA of the CDR3: TGTGCCAGCAGCACCCGGGAAGCGGGAGGCTACGAGCAGTACTTC.

This clonotype was found a few times. The V gene is TRBV28, the J gene TRBJ2-7; D unresolved. V gave up 5 bases and J gave up 0 bases, with 14 bases separating them. Germline V gene data show CDR1 as MDHEN and CDR2 as SYDVKM. This CDR3 is 15 amino acids long. The CDR3 protein is CASSPLWWSSYEQYF. The CDR3 coding sequence is TGTGCCAGCAGTCCCTTATGGTGGAGCTCCTACGAGCAGTACTTC.

Only a few counts were recorded for this clonotype. The chain combines TRBV2 with TRBJ2-1; no reliable D call. Germline-derived CDR1 and CDR2 are SNHLY and FYNNEI. The ends were cut back, 7 bases at V and 0 bases at J, with 10 bases in the middle. The CDR3 consists of 14 residues. CDR3 DNA: TGTGCCAGCACGGGTTCTAGCTCCTACAATGAGCAGTTCTTC. This sequence encodes CASTGSSSYNEQFF.

V and J are TRBV6-1 and TRBJ1-2; weak D call: TRBD1 (6 bases). CDR1 is MNHNS, CDR2 SASEGT, per germline. Trimming left V 3 bases short and J 4 bases short, with 18 bases between. The CDR3 length is 16 residues. The CDR3 DNA is TGTGCCAGCAGTGACGGGACGCAGGGGCTCCTCTATGGCTACACCTTC. The encoded protein is CASSDGTQGLLYGYTF.

This clonotype was detected a few times. In DNA form, the CDR3 reads TGTGCCAGCAGCCTCCTGGGGCCGGGTGAGGCTTTCTTT. Protein product: CASSLLGPGEAFF. The V and J genes are TRBV7-3 and TRBJ1-1; TRBD1 might be the D (5 bases). The germline V gene encodes CDR1 SGHTA and CDR2 FQGTGA. V was shortened by 5 bases and J by 11 bases, with 18 bases between the two germline ends. The CDR3 is 13 residues long.

The chain is built from TRBV28 and TRBJ1-1, with 10 bases aligning to TRBD1. The germline V gene has CDR1 MDHEN and CDR2 SYDVKM. Germline trimming cut 6 bases from V and 5 bases from J; bases unmatched to any gene: 12. The CDR3 runs 16 residues. This chain's CDR3 is CASRGGTGAPRTEAFF. The DNA of the CDR3 is TGTGCCAGCAGGGGAGGGACAGGGGCCCCCAGAACTGAAGCTTTCTTT.

The rearrangement joins TRBV3-1 to TRBJ2-7; D may be TRBD1 or TRBD2 (5 bases each). V lost 4 bases and J 1 base, leaving 14 bases between the germline ends. CDR1 LGHDT and CDR2 YNNKEL come from the germline V gene (reference sequence). This CDR3 has 15 amino acids. CDR3 region: CASSRTGTASYEQYF. In nucleotides, the CDR3 is TGTGCCAGCAGCCGGACCGGGACCGCATCCTACGAGCAGTACTTC.

J is TRBJ2-5 and V is TRBV3-1; D is perhaps TRBD1 or TRBD2 (5 bases each). Germline values: CDR1 LGHDT, CDR2 YNNKEL (reference sequence). The CDR3 consists of 13 residues. With 4 bases removed from V and 3 bases from J, the gap between germline ends came to 9 bases. The CDR3 DNA is TGTGCCAGCAGCCGGGACCTCGAAGAGACCCAGTACTTC. Translating gives CASSRDLEETQYF.

The chain is built from TRBV5-8 and TRBJ1-1; no definite D call. From germline, CDR1 is SGHTS and CDR2 YDEGEE. This CDR3 region has 13 residues. Trimming took off 0 bases at V and 3 bases at J, with 6 bases between the two ends. CDR3 protein: CASSLGIYTEAFF. In DNA form, the CDR3 reads TGTGCCAGCAGCTTGGGGATTTACACTGAAGCTTTCTTT.